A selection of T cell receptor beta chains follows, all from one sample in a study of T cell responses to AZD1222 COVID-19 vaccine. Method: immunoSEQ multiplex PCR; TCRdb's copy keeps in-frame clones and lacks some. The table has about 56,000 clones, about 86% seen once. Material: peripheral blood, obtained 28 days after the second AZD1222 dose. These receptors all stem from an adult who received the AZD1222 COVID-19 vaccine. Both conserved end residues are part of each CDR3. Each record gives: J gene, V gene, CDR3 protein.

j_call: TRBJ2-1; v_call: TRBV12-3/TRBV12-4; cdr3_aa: CASSGPYNEQFF
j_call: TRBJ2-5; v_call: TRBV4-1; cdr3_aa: CASSPNLFGLAGAQETQYF
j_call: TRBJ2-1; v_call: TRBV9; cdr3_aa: CASSVLGTLLNEQFF
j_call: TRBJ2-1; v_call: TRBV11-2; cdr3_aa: CASRYTYNEQFF
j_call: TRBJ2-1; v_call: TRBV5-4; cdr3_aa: CASSLELVSGSSSYNEQFF
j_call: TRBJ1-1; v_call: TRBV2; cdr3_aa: CASRRDGPGLEAFF
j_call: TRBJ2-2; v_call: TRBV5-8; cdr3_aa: CASSPRTSGISGELFF
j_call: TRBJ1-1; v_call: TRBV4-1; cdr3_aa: CASSQGWGDFTEAFF
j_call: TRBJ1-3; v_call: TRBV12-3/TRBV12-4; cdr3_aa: CASSTGNTIYF
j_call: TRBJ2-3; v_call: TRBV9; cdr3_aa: CASSVGSGRQGDTQYF
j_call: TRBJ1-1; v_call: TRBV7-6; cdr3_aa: CASSATGMNTEAFF
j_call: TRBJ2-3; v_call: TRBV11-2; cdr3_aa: CASSSQGLATDTQYF
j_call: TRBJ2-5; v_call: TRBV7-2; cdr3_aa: CASSVFSGQGETQYF
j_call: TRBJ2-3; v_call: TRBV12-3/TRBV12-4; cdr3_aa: CASSFLREDRYF
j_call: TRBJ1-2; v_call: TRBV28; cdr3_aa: CASRAPGQKGANYGYTF
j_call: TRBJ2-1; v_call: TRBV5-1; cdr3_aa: CASSLVRAASYNEQFF
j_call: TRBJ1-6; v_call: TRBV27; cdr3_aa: CASSFVGITNSPLHF
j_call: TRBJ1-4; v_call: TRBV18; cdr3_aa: CASSRGQKEKLFF